This T cell receptor beta chain came from a study of shared T cell receptors in the human thymus. The assay was immunoSEQ multiplex PCR, and TCRdb's table has in-frame clones only and misses some. Of approximately 760,000 clones listed, approximately 83% are singletons. These data also featured in a second study, about human thymus T cells. That work adds: Thymic material originated from resections removed in the course of corrective heart surgery. Thymic and blood repertoires appeared to carry a bias in their V and J gene usage.

The clonotype originates from a girl less than two years old with a congenital heart defect. The sequenced material came from thymocytes.

The CDR3 DNA reads as TGTGCCAACTCCCAGGGGTTCCAAGAGACCCAGTACTTC. Translating gives CANSQGFQETQYF. The chain links TRBV7-9 to TRBJ2-5; D is possibly TRBD1 (6 bases). Germline-derived CDR1 and CDR2 are SEHNR and FQNEAQ (reference sequence). This CDR3 has 13 amino acids. Trimming left V 10 bases short and J 1 base short, with 13 bases between.